The 10 T cell receptor beta chains below were found in one sample sequenced in a study of monozygotic twins with inflammatory bowel disease. TCRdb re-called the 5' RACE reads and catalogs CDR3 proteins one per entry, DNA excluded. Recorded for this sample: a few hundred thousand distinct CDR3 sequences. What was sequenced was blood. These receptors came from a human donor with ulcerative colitis or Crohn's disease, or a healthy co-twin of an affected twin (not recorded which).

The rearrangement uses TRBV7-8 and TRBJ2-7; TCRdb gives TRBD2 as the D gene, but with no DNA this cannot be confirmed. CDR1 is SGHVS and CDR2 is FQNEAQ in the germline V gene. This CDR3 has 13 residues. The CDR3 here is CASSLGSSRGQYF.

This chain uses TRBV7-9 with TRBJ2-1; TCRdb's D call of TRBD1 is untestable without DNA. There are 16 residues in the CDR3. The germline gives CDR1 SEHNR, CDR2 FQNEAQ (reference sequence). CDR3 in amino acids: CASSQVTGGYYNEQFF.

This sequence joins TRBV6-5 and TRBJ2-7; TCRdb's D call, TRBD1, is unchecked because there is no DNA. There are 16 residues in the CDR3. Per the germline V gene, CDR1 is MNHEY and CDR2 is SVGAGI. The CDR3 sequence is CASSYTFGTGEGEQYF.

The rearrangement uses TRBV5-1 and TRBJ1-2. The CDR3 loop spans 13 amino acids. The germline gives CDR1 SGHRS, CDR2 YFSETQ. CDR3 protein: CASSSPPSEGYTF.

The chain employs TRBV6-2 or TRBV6-3 and TRBJ2-7; TCRdb names TRBD1, which stays unverified in the absence of DNA. CDR1 is MNHEY, CDR2 SVGEGT, per germline. The CDR3 runs to 14 residues. The CDR3 sequence is CASSYPGQTYEQYF.

The rearrangement joins TRBV6-5 to TRBJ2-1; TCRdb's D gene call, TRBD2, goes unchecked for lack of DNA. Germline values: CDR1 MNHEY, CDR2 SVGAGI. This CDR3 is built from 14 residues. The CDR3 region is CASSYISLGTLEFF.

This sequence joins TRBV7-3 and TRBJ1-5. This CDR3 contains 13 residues. Per germline, CDR1 SGHTA and CDR2 FQGTGA. This CDR3 is CASSSSGPAPQHF.

This chain uses TRBV13 with TRBJ1-2; the D call from TCRdb, TRBD1, cannot be confirmed without DNA. The CDR3 is made up of 14 amino acids. Germline V gives CDR1 PRHDT, CDR2 FYEKMQ (reference sequence). This CDR3 is CASSLGTVTYGYTF.

The CDR3 loop is CASRFWARDHSYEQYF. The rearrangement joins TRBV7-2 to TRBJ2-7; TCRdb gives TRBD1 as the D gene, but with no DNA this cannot be confirmed. The CDR3 length is 16 residues. Germline V lookup: CDR1 SGHTA, CDR2 FQGNSA.

V usage is TRBV28 and J usage is TRBJ2-3. Germline CDR1 and CDR2: MDHEN and SYDVKM. The CDR3 has 15 amino acids. CDR3: CASSLTVKGTDTQYF. The entire variable domain, with the rest obtained from reference TRBV28 and TRBJ2-3, is as follows: DVKVTQSSRYLVKRTGEKVFLECVQDMDHENMFWYRQDPGLGLRLIYFSYDVKMKEKGDIPEGYSVSREKKERFSLILESASTNQTSMYLCASSLTVKGTDTQYFGPGTRLTVL.